These T cell receptor beta chains were read from a single sample in a study of blood T cell repertoires in COVID-19. Assay: immunoSEQ multiplex PCR; the TCRdb copy retains only in-frame clones and omits some. The sample has 260,000 or so clones, over 70% seen once. The sequencing sample was made of peripheral blood. All receptors come from a human donor in a cohort sampled during active COVID-19. Each CDR3 is given with its conserved first and last residue. The order of the fields is D gene, V gene, J gene, CDR3 protein. The D gene is left open where the match is weak.

>TRBD1|TRBV18|TRBJ2-3
CASSRLDRATDTQYF
>TRBD1|TRBV28|TRBJ2-7
CASRPQGALYEQYF
>TRBD1|TRBV27|TRBJ2-4
CASSLLGGDSIQYF
>.|TRBV18|TRBJ1-1
CASSPQGELAEAFF
>.|TRBV11-2|TRBJ2-1
CATSRGQFF
>.|TRBV12-1|TRBJ2-3
CASGGLSGRDTDTQYF
>TRBD2|TRBV6-6|TRBJ2-1
CASSYSGRGWNNEQFF
>TRBD2|TRBV10-3|TRBJ2-3
CATQIPSGRTDTQYF
>.|TRBV9|TRBJ2-4
CASSVGVGSMKNIQYF
>TRBD1|TRBV18|TRBJ1-2
CASSMGQGYGYTF
>TRBD2|TRBV10-3|TRBJ2-2
CAISGGGSTGELFF
>TRBD1|TRBV4-3|TRBJ2-5
CASSHWTGNQETQYF
>.|TRBV18|TRBJ1-4
CASSPGGAQEKLFF
>TRBD1|TRBV7-2|TRBJ1-4
CASSLGGQDEKLFF
>.|TRBV2|TRBJ2-5
CASSLLGPPETQYF
>.|TRBV6-2/TRBV6-3|TRBJ2-1
CASSYPGFAGNEQFF
>.|TRBV7-2|TRBJ2-3
CASSLTRSTDTQYF
>TRBD1|TRBV6-6|TRBJ1-2
CASRVIPDRPVGYTF
>.|TRBV7-2|TRBJ2-5
CASSLEGRVAAKETQYF
>.|TRBV7-2|TRBJ2-2
CASSPRTGDNTGELFF
>TRBD1|TRBV19|TRBJ1-1
CASSLLMTGDAEAFF
>.|TRBV29-1|TRBJ1-1
CSVGRVNTEAFF
>TRBD2|TRBV5-4|TRBJ2-7
CASSIDISGGLYEQYF
>TRBD1|TRBV19|TRBJ2-2
CASTSSGTASANTGELFF
>.|TRBV5-1|TRBJ1-3
CASSLGVGRSSGNTIYF
>.|TRBV15|TRBJ2-6
CATSRDQFRTGANVLTF
>TRBD1|TRBV11-1|TRBJ1-2
CASSRDRGRGYTF
>.|TRBV7-3|TRBJ1-1
CASSLQGPPMNTEAFF
>.|TRBV5-6|TRBJ1-5
CASSSLLHGGNQPQHF